The 27 T cell receptor beta chains given below trace back to one sample, sequenced in a study of CD8 T cells in ankylosing spondylitis (dated by TCRdb to about 2017). The library was prepared using 5' RACE. TCRdb shows the sequencer as Illumina HiSeq 2500. Using fastp at Q25 and MiXCR, TCRdb reprocessed the public reads and kept productive beta chains. Here each entry gathers all rows of one CDR3 protein and keeps the most common genes and DNA. This sample is represented by fewer than 200,000 distinct CDR3 sequences; 18% of them were singletons. The top ten clonotypes cover 4.3% of the sample. The sequenced sample consisted of blood, either unsorted or a sorted T cell fraction (not recorded which). Receptors were obtained from a male donor aged 5 to 30 with ankylosing spondylitis or in good health (not recorded which). Donor details come from another sample of the same person, matched by shared clones.

Ten or more counts support this clonotype. V usage is TRBV19 and J usage is TRBJ2-1, with a tentative D call TRBD1 (5 bases). Germline V lookup: CDR1 LNHDA, CDR2 SQIVND (reference sequence). The ends were cut back, 4 bases at V and 5 bases at J, with 9 bases in the middle. There are 13 residues in the CDR3. The CDR3 spells CASSTRADNEQFF. The CDR3 DNA sequence: TGTGCCAGTAGTACCAGGGCAGACAATGAGCAGTTCTTC. Combining the CDR3 with reference TRBV19 and TRBJ2-1 gives the whole variable domain DGGITQSPKYLFRKEGQNVTLSCEQNLNHDAMYWYRQDPGQGLRLIYYSQIVNDFQKGDIAEGYSVSREKKESFPLTVTSAQKNPTAFYLCASSTRADNEQFFGPGTRLTVL.

With regard to this clonotype: A read error may be the cause here, since a much bigger clone is one base away. V and J are TRBV5-1 and TRBJ2-5, with a tentative D call TRBD1 (5 bases). CDR1 and CDR2 (germline): SGHRS, YFSETQ. CDR3 length: 13 amino acids. In nucleotides, the CDR3 is TGCGCCAGCAGCGTCGACAGTCAAGAGGCCCAGTACTTC. Its protein product is CASSVDSQEAQYF.

This clonotype was counted at least ten times. The CDR3 region has the DNA TGCGCCAGCAGCCCGGGACAGGGTTATGGCTACACCTTC. This sequence encodes CASSPGQGYGYTF. The chain couples TRBV5-1 to TRBJ1-2; TRBD1 matches 9 bases. With 4 bases clipped from V and 5 bases from J, the junction kept 3 bases outside the gene matches. Germline V gene data show CDR1 as SGHRS and CDR2 as YFSETQ. The CDR3 sequence is 13 residues long.

In its sample, this clonotype was seen many times. The chain recombines TRBV18 with TRBJ1-2; 9 bases align to TRBD1. From germline, CDR1 is KGHSH and CDR2 LQKENI. Trimming at V came to 5 bases and at J to 2 bases, leaving 3 bases not matched to a gene. This CDR3 region has 14 residues. Here the CDR3 reads CASSSDRGNYGYTF. The CDR3 DNA follows: TGTGCCAGCTCATCAGACAGGGGGAACTATGGCTACACCTTC.

The table lists this clonotype with many counts. This sequence joins TRBV29-1 and TRBJ2-6; D is undetermined. The CDR3 is 18 amino acids. Germline V CDR1 and CDR2: SQVTM, ANQGSEA. Trimming shortened V by 0 bases and J by 0 bases, and 15 bases separated the two germline ends. CDR3 in amino acids: CSVEESSWRSSGANVLTF. CDR3 sequence (DNA): TGCAGCGTTGAAGAGAGTTCGTGGCGGAGCTCTGGGGCCAACGTCCTGACTTTC.

This clonotype has ten or more counts. The chain has TRBV27 and TRBJ2-3, with 10 bases fitting TRBD1. Per germline, CDR1 MNHEY and CDR2 SMNVEV (reference sequence). The junction had 2 bases not matched to a gene; V was cut back by 3 bases and J by 5 bases. The CDR3 consists of 14 residues. The CDR3 is CASSFGTGEDTQYF. The DNA for the CDR3 is TGTGCCAGCAGTTTTGGGACAGGGGAAGATACGCAGTATTTT.

The V and J genes are TRBV4-1 and TRBJ2-1, with TRBD2 identical over 11 bases. The CDR3 consists of 16 residues. Looked up from germline, CDR1 is MGHRA and CDR2 is YSYEKL. V lost 3 bases and J lost 7; bases outside the gene matches: 8. The CDR3 loop is CASSQRLAGSGNEQFF. The CDR3, as DNA: TGCGCCAGCAGCCAGAGACTAGCGGGGAGTGGGAATGAGCAGTTCTTC.

The table lists this clonotype with many counts. The chain's CDR3 is CASSYRSVGMGPEAFF. CDR3 nucleotides: TGTGCCAGCAGTTACCGAAGTGTGGGGATGGGGCCTGAAGCTTTCTTT. This chain joins TRBV6-5 and TRBJ1-1; possible D gene TRBD1, 5 bases. The CDR3 sequence is 16 residues long. Germline V gene lookup returns CDR1 MNHEY and CDR2 SVGAGI. Trimming took off 2 bases at V and 6 bases at J, with 19 bases between the two ends.

This clonotype was recorded many times. The V gene is TRBV9, the J gene TRBJ2-1, with D possibly matching TRBD2 (6 bases). The CDR3 has 12 residues. Trimming cost V 0 bases and J 12 bases, with 10 bases left between them. Germline V gene lookup returns CDR1 SGDLS and CDR2 YYNGEE. The CDR3 DNA sequence: TGTGCCAGCAGCGTAGCAGGCGGGACGCAGTTCTTC. Protein: CASSVAGGTQFF.

This clonotype was picked up many times. The chain couples TRBV10-3 to TRBJ2-1; the match to TRBD2 covers 10 bases. Germline V gene data show CDR1 as ENHRY and CDR2 as SYGVKD. The ends lost 4 bases at V and 5 bases at J; junction bases unmatched: 5. The CDR3 consists of 15 residues. CDR3 sequence (DNA): TGTGCCATCAGTGTAACTAGCGGGGTTAACAATGAGCAGTTCTTC. Translated: CAISVTSGVNNEQFF.

This clonotype was detected ten times or more. The chain is built from TRBV7-3 and TRBJ1-2; maybe TRBD1 (5 bases). This CDR3 has 15 amino acids. Germline V gene lookup returns CDR1 SGHTA and CDR2 FQGTGA. Trimming removed 5 bases at V and 5 bases at J, with 18 bases between. The DNA for the CDR3 is TGTGCCAGCAGCCCATCCTCCGGGACGGCATATGGCTACACCTTC. It yields the protein CASSPSSGTAYGYTF.

This clonotype was seen many times. This chain uses TRBV11-3 with TRBJ2-2, with 7 bases aligning to TRBD2. Trimming at V came to 0 bases and at J to 7 bases, leaving 5 bases not matched to a gene. Germline V lookup: CDR1 SGHNT, CDR2 YENEEA. The CDR3 has 15 residues. CDR3 coding DNA: TGTGCCAGCAGCTTAGACTTGACTAGCATCGGGGAGCTGTTTTTT. It is translated as CASSLDLTSIGELFF.

At least ten counts were recorded for this clonotype. The chain carries TRBV5-6 and TRBJ2-2; a weak D match, TRBD2 (9 bases). CDR1 and CDR2 from the germline V gene are SGHDT and YYEEEE. This CDR3 spans 17 amino acids. Trimming pared 4 bases from V and 4 bases from J, leaving 20 bases between. For the CDR3, the DNA is TGTGCCAGCAGCCCGCGGGGGGGACAGGTTTCCACCGGGGAGCTGTTTTTT. It translates to CASSPRGGQVSTGELFF.

This clonotype was counted at least ten times. The rearrangement links TRBV20-1 to TRBJ2-1; weak D call: TRBD2 (6 bases). Germline-derived CDR1 and CDR2 are DFQATT and SNEGSKA (reference sequence). This CDR3 region has 15 residues. The V and J ends lost 4 bases and 1 base respectively, with 14 bases between them. CDR3 in DNA: TGCAGTGCTATTTCTAGCGCCCCGTCCTACAATGAGCAGTTCTTC. Its translation: CSAISSAPSYNEQFF.

This clonotype was counted many times. Written as DNA, the CDR3 is TGCGCCAGCAGCCCTACCGCTTCCGGAAACTACGAGCAGTACTTC. Its protein product is CASSPTASGNYEQYF. The chain employs TRBV5-1 and TRBJ2-7; D ambiguous. Trimming removed 4 bases from V and 3 bases from J, with 17 bases in between. Germline CDR1 reads SGHRS; CDR2 reads YFSETQ. The CDR3 has 15 amino acids. Drawing the rest from reference TRBV5-1 and TRBJ2-7, the complete variable domain is KAGVTQTPRYLIKTRGQQVTLSCSPISGHRSVSWYQQTPGQGLQFLFEYFSETQRNKGNFPGRFSGRQFSNSRSEMNVSTLELGDSALYLCASSPTASGNYEQYFGPGTRLTVT.

This clonotype was recorded at least ten times. The rearrangement joins TRBV5-1 to TRBJ2-7, with 7 bases identical to TRBD2. Germline V lookup: CDR1 SGHRS, CDR2 YFSETQ. The V and J ends lost 0 bases and 2 bases, in that order; junction bases with no gene match: 5. The length of the CDR3 is 15 residues. In DNA, the CDR3 is TGCGCCAGCAGCTTGGCAGCGGGACCCCCCTACGAGCAGTACGTC. Amino acids: CASSLAAGPPYEQYV.

This clonotype was observed many times. The genes are TRBV5-5 and TRBJ2-7; 7 nucleotides match TRBD1. V shed 3 bases, J shed 3 bases, and the junction held 9 bases outside the gene matches. Germline V lookup: CDR1 SGHKS, CDR2 YYEKEE (reference sequence). CDR3 length equals 15 residues. In DNA, the CDR3 is TGTGCCAGCAGCTCCCCGGGACAGACGATCTACGAGCAGTACGTC. Translated, it gives CASSSPGQTIYEQYV.

This clonotype was observed at least ten times. The V call is TRBV20-1, the J call TRBJ2-1, with D possibly TRBD2 on 5 matching bases. V was shortened by 0 bases and J by 7 bases, with 19 bases between the two germline ends. CDR3 length: 16 residues. Looked up from germline, CDR1 is DFQATT and CDR2 is SNEGSKA (reference sequence). The CDR3 DNA reads TGCAGTGCTAGAGATCCTTCGAAGTCGGGGTGGAATGAGCAGTTCTTC. It specifies CSARDPSKSGWNEQFF.

This clonotype was seen at least ten times. The chain combines TRBV20-1 with TRBJ2-1; D might be TRBD1 (6 bases). The CDR3 runs to 13 residues. V lost 2 bases and J lost 5, with 10 bases in between. In germline, CDR1 is DFQATT, CDR2 SNEGSKA (reference sequence). CDR3 region: CSARRTVNNEQFF. As DNA, the CDR3 is TGCAGTGCTAGAAGGACAGTAAACAATGAGCAGTTCTTC.

This clonotype has at least ten counts. V and J are TRBV12-3 or TRBV12-4 and TRBJ2-7; the D gene is possibly TRBD1 (5 bases). This CDR3 comprises 15 residues. V lost 1 base, J lost 2 bases, and 12 bases lay in between. Written as DNA, the CDR3 is TGTGCCAGCAGTTTAGTGCCGCAGGGTGCCTACGAGCAGTACTTC. Encoded protein: CASSLVPQGAYEQYF.

This clonotype occurred many times. The chain is built from TRBV9 and TRBJ2-2, with D tentatively TRBD1 (8 bases). Trimming stripped 6 bases from V and 6 bases from J, with 12 bases between. CDR1 is SGDLS and CDR2 is YYNGEE in the germline V gene. The CDR3 extends over 13 amino acids. The CDR3 reads CASNTGGAGELFF. DNA for the CDR3: TGTGCCAGCAATACAGGGGGGGCCGGGGAGCTGTTTTTT.

V usage is TRBV7-9 and J usage is TRBJ2-3; D uncertain. V dropped 7 bases and J dropped 4 bases, with 18 bases sitting between them. Looked up from germline, CDR1 is SEHNR and CDR2 is FQNEAQ (reference sequence). This CDR3 has 15 amino acids. The CDR3 is CASTNHLGGSDTQYF. The CDR3 nucleotides read TGTGCCAGCACTAACCATCTTGGCGGTTCAGATACGCAGTATTTT. Supplemented by reference TRBV7-9 and TRBJ2-3, the full variable domain reads DTGVSQNPRHKITKRGQNVTFRCDPISEHNRLYWYRQTLGQGPEFLTYFQNEAQLEKSRLLSDRFSAERPKGSFSTLEIQRTEQGDSAMYLCASTNHLGGSDTQYFGPGTRLTVL.

The chain uses TRBV7-6 and TRBJ2-1; no definite D call. The V and J ends lost 3 bases and 5 bases respectively, with 11 bases between them. Germline loops: CDR1 SGHVS, CDR2 FNYEAQ. The CDR3 is 14 residues long. CDR3 sequence: CASSFRLDHNEQFF. The CDR3 coding sequence is TGTGCCAGCAGCTTTCGATTGGATCACAATGAGCAGTTCTTC.

This clonotype was recorded at least ten times. The V call is TRBV28, the J call TRBJ2-1; D might be TRBD1 or TRBD2, each matching 6 bases. Trimming stripped 6 bases from V and 3 bases from J, with 18 bases between. CDR1 and CDR2 (germline): MDHEN, SYDVKM. This CDR3 has 16 residues. DNA of the CDR3: TGTGCCAGCAGGTACCTACAGGGAGGCAACTACAATGAGCAGTTCTTC. Its protein product is CASRYLQGGNYNEQFF.

The CDR3 nucleotides are TGTGCCAGCAAACTCGGGAGCTATAGCAATCAGCCCCAGCATTTT. Residues: CASKLGSYSNQPQHF. This chain joins TRBV27 and TRBJ1-5; D not certain. Trimming took off 7 bases at V and 0 bases at J, with 13 bases between the two ends. CDR1 is MNHEY and CDR2 is SMNVEV in the germline V gene (reference sequence). There are 15 residues in the CDR3.

The V call is TRBV27, the J call TRBJ1-1; perhaps TRBD1 as D (5 bases). This CDR3 is 11 amino acids long. CDR1 is MNHEY, CDR2 SMNVEV, per germline (reference sequence). The ends were cut back, 6 bases at V and 7 bases at J, with 9 bases in the middle. The CDR3 loop reads CASRRQSEAFF. The CDR3 DNA is TGTGCCAGCAGACGACAGAGTGAAGCTTTCTTT.

V usage is TRBV29-1 and J usage is TRBJ2-3; D gene unclear. This CDR3 has 10 amino acids. Germline V gene sequence: CDR1 SQVTM, CDR2 ANQGSEA. CDR3 sequence: CSPLSDTQYF. The DNA for the CDR3 is TGCTCCCCGCTTTCCGATACGCAGTATTTT.